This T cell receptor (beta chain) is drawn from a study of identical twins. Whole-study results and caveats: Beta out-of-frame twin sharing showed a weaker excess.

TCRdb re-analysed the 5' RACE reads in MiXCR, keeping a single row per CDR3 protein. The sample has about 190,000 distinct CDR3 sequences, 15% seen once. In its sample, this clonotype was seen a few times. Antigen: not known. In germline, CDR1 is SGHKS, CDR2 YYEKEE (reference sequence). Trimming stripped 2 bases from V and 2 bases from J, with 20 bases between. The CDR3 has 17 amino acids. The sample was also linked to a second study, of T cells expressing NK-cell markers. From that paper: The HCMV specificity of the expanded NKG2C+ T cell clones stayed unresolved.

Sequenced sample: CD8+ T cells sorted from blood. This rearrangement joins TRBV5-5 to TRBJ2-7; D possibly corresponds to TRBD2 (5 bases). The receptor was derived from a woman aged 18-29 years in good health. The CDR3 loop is CASSLRSTGSGPYEQYF. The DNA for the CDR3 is TGTGCCAGCAGCTTAAGAAGTACGGGGTCTGGTCCCTACGAGCAGTACTTC.